This TCR beta chain was captured by sequencing in a study of beta chain features in type 1 diabetes. Overall study results and limits: Among patients, naive, central memory and Treg TCRB repertoires appeared more similar than among healthy donors. For Type 1 diabetes patients, all four CD4+ subsets carried TCRB CDR3s that were moderately but significantly shorter.

The trim removed 5 bases at V and 5 bases at J, leaving 9 bases unmatched. The CDR3 sequence is 15 residues long. Germline-derived CDR1 and CDR2 are LNHDA and SQIVND (reference sequence). To note about this clone: The target antigen is unknown.

cDNA synthesis used the whole RNA isolate, giving expressed TCRB sequences. The data were produced by immunoSEQ multiplex PCR, yet TCRdb's version contains in-frame clones alone and is incomplete. The sample lists 250,000 to 350,000 clones, roughly an eighth seen once, with roughly 0.018% in the top ten. The chain is built from TRBV19 and TRBJ2-7, with TRBD1 identical over 10 bases. The sequenced material came from naive CD4+ T cells from blood. The clonotype was recovered from a man aged 25-40 years with type 1 diabetes. In nucleotides, the CDR3 is TGTGCCAGTAGTGTTCCGGGACAGGGGAACCACGAGCAGTACTTC. As protein: CASSVPGQGNHEQYF.